Following are 8 T cell receptor beta chains from one sample sequenced in a study of response to subunit inactivated influenza vaccine. TCRdb reprocessed the RT-PCR reads via MiXCR and lists one record per CDR3 protein. The table records under 550,000 distinct CDR3 sequences, more than 7% of them present only once. This sample comprised PBMCs from blood, obtained about 23 months after vaccination. The receptors derive from a man between 45 and 75 years old who received an inactivated influenza vaccine.

DNA of the CDR3: TGCGCCAGCAGCACGGGACAGCCCAATCAGCCCCAGCATTTT. It encodes CASSTGQPNQPQHF. The V and J genes are TRBV5-1 and TRBJ1-5; 7 bases agree with TRBD1. This CDR3 has 14 residues. Germline CDR1 and CDR2: SGHRS and YFSETQ. Losses at the gene ends were 4 bases for V and 3 bases for J; bases not matched to a gene: 4.

The gene calls are TRBV11-2 and TRBJ2-4; 14 positions agree with TRBD2. The CDR3 covers 18 residues. CDR1 and CDR2 (germline): SGHAT, FQNNGV. After removal of 2 bases from V and 6 bases from J, the junction contained 9 bases not matched to a gene. In DNA form, the CDR3 reads TGTGCCAGCAGCTTATCAATGGGACTAGCGGGAGTAAGAAACATTCAGTACTTC. This encodes CASSLSMGLAGVRNIQYF.

J is TRBJ2-7 and V is TRBV5-1; D is perhaps TRBD1 (5 bases). CDR1 and CDR2 (germline): SGHRS, YFSETQ. V lost 1 base and J 3 bases, leaving 17 bases between the germline ends. This CDR3 is built from 16 residues. CDR3 residues: CASSLMVGEPLYEQYF. The CDR3 bases are TGCGCCAGCAGCTTGATGGTAGGGGAACCTCTCTACGAGCAGTACTTC.

The chain combines TRBV10-3 with TRBJ2-1, with D perhaps TRBD1 or TRBD2 (5 bases each). CDR3 length equals 14 residues. The V end lost 7 bases, the J end lost 4 bases, and 14 bases lay between the germline ends. Per germline, CDR1 ENHRY and CDR2 SYGVKD. CDR3 nucleotides: TGTGCCATCAAAGGGGAATCGGGGTACAATGAGCAGTTCTTC. Amino acid sequence: CAIKGESGYNEQFF.

This chain links TRBV28 with TRBJ2-2, with a tentative D call TRBD1 (5 bases). Deletions cut 10 bases from V and 5 bases from J, with 20 bases between. The CDR3 spans 15 residues. Per the germline V gene, CDR1 is MDHEN and CDR2 is SYDVKM. The CDR3 bases are TGTGCCACCGGACGGTGGCAGGGTGGGACCGGGGAGCTGTTTTTT. It translates to CATGRWQGGTGELFF.

The sample holds a few counts of this clonotype. The chain recombines TRBV7-9 with TRBJ1-6; 10 bases fit TRBD1. Germline loops: CDR1 SEHNR, CDR2 FQNEAQ (reference sequence). V dropped 5 bases and J dropped 6; count of bases not matched to a gene: 4. This CDR3 has 15 amino acids. This chain's CDR3 is CASSDGQGVNSPLHF. In DNA, the CDR3 is TGTGCCAGCAGCGACGGACAGGGGGTTAATTCACCCCTCCACTTT.

CDR3 bases: TGTGCCAGCAGCCAAACGCCGCTAGCGGCGACCTACGAGCAGTACTTC. This translates into CASSQTPLAATYEQYF. J is TRBJ2-7 and V is TRBV6-1; 7 nucleotides align to TRBD2. Germline V gene sequence: CDR1 MNHNS, CDR2 SASEGT. CDR3 length equals 16 residues. Losses at the gene ends were 6 bases for V and 2 bases for J; bases not matched to a gene: 13.

This clonotype was seen a few times. The V gene is TRBV30, the J gene TRBJ1-2; D gene unclear. The germline V and J ends were trimmed by 4 bases and 2 bases, with 11 bases remaining between them. Germline V gives CDR1 GTSNPN, CDR2 SVGIG (reference sequence). There are 13 residues in the CDR3. CDR3 sequence (DNA): TGTGCCTGGATGTCACGGCGGAACTATGGCTACACCTTC. Translating it yields CAWMSRRNYGYTF.